Sequencing of this T cell receptor (beta chain) was carried out in a study of T-cell memory formation after mild COVID-19. TCRdb re-called the 5' RACE reads through MiXCR, storing one row per CDR3 protein. This repertoire shows under 600,000 distinct CDR3 sequences, 20% to 25% found once; its top ten account for approximately 8.4%. CDR1 SGHVS and CDR2 FQNEAQ come from the germline V gene. V gave up 5 bases and J gave up 3 bases, with 8 bases separating them. CDR3 length: 13 amino acids. The sample was PBMCs or a T cell subset sorted from them (not recorded which). The origin of this receptor is an adult woman who had mild COVID-19 (a few samples of this study predate the infection). Cell type and time point are not known. This sequence joins TRBV7-8 and TRBJ1-5; D unclear. The CDR3 protein is CASSRTANQPQHF. Written as DNA, the CDR3 is TGTGCCAGCAGCAGGACTGCCAATCAGCCCCAGCATTTT.